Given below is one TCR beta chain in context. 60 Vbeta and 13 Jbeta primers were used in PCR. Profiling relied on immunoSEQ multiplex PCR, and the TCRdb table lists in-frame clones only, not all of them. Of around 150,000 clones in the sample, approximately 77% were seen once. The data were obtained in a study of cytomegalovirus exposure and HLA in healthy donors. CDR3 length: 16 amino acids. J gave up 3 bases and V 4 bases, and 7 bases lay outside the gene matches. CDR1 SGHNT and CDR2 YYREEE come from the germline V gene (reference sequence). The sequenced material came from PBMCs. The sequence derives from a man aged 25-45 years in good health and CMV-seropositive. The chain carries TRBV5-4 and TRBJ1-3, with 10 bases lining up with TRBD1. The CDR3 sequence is CASSTGTGEVGNTIYF. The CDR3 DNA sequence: TGTGCCAGCAGCACCGGGACAGGGGAAGTTGGAAACACCATATATTTT.